Each of the 7 T cell receptor beta chains below was sequenced from the same sample in a study of PD-1 blockade in classical Hodgkin lymphoma. Time point here: cycle 4 day 1 (C4D1), after less than 7 weeks of nivolumab. Following autologous stem cell transplantation, relapse occurred in every patient, and exposure to brentuximab vedotin varied. Assay: immunoSEQ multiplex PCR; the TCRdb copy retains only in-frame clones and omits some. The sample lists some 110,000 clones; approximately 89% were seen once. This material consisted of peripheral blood mononuclear cells (PBMCs), taken before the fourth cycle of nivolumab. These receptor sequences come from a human donor with classical Hodgkin lymphoma.

This sequence joins TRBV19 and TRBJ2-1; 9 bases match TRBD2. Germline-derived CDR1 and CDR2 are LNHDA and SQIVND (reference sequence). This CDR3 region has 16 residues. J lost 3 bases, V lost 3 bases, and 6 bases had no gene match. CDR3: CASSMAAGGVYNEQFF. The CDR3, as DNA: TGTGCCAGTAGTATGGCGGCGGGAGGGGTCTACAATGAGCAGTTCTTC.

This chain uses TRBV15 with TRBJ2-3, with 9 bases aligning to TRBD1. The CDR3 spans 17 residues. Germline loops: CDR1 LNHNV, CDR2 YYDKDF (reference sequence). The V gene end was trimmed by 1 base and the J gene end by 2 bases; junction bases not matched to a gene: 7. CDR3 sequence reads: CATSRGTGAPFTDTQYF. CDR3 DNA sequence: TGTGCCACCAGCAGAGGGACAGGGGCGCCCTTCACAGATACGCAGTATTTT.

The CDR3 loop reads CASSLATSASYNEQFF. CDR3 in DNA: TGTGCCAGCAGCCTTGCTACTAGCGCTTCCTACAATGAGCAGTTCTTC. The chain combines TRBV4-2 with TRBJ2-1; 7 nucleotides align to TRBD2. Germline trimming cut 4 bases from V and 1 base from J; bases unmatched to any gene: 7. This CDR3 region has 16 residues. Germline-derived CDR1 and CDR2 are LGHNA and YNFKEQ.

The gene calls are TRBV11-2 and TRBJ2-7; 10 bases map to TRBD1. This CDR3 contains 15 residues. V shed 5 bases, J shed 2 bases, and the junction held 6 bases outside the gene matches. Per germline, CDR1 SGHAT and CDR2 FQNNGV. The CDR3 reads CASSEGQGTPYEQYF. The CDR3 nucleotides are TGTGCCAGCAGCGAGGGACAGGGGACGCCCTACGAGCAGTACTTC.

As concerns this clone: The junction departs from germline at one end; a sequencing error may be responsible. The chain uses TRBV14 and TRBJ2-1; perhaps TRBD2 as D (5 bases). This CDR3 region has 18 residues. The germline V gene has CDR1 SGHDN and CDR2 FVKESK. The DNA for the CDR3 is TGTGCCAGCACCCAAGCCGCACAACTGGGGAGCTCCTACAATGAGCAGTTCTTC. As protein: CASTQAAQLGSSYNEQFF.

The chain carries TRBV7-2 and TRBJ1-5; possibly TRBD1 for D (5 bases). Trimming pared 5 bases from V and 2 bases from J, leaving 10 bases between. The germline V gene has CDR1 SGHTA and CDR2 FQGNSA. The CDR3 has 14 amino acids. This chain's CDR3 is CASSSRAGNQPQHF. Written as DNA, the CDR3 is TGTGCCAGCAGCAGCAGGGCTGGCAATCAGCCCCAGCATTTT.

J is TRBJ2-1 and V is TRBV2; tentatively, D is TRBD1 or TRBD2 (5 bases each). This CDR3 spans 12 amino acids. The V end lost 4 bases, the J end lost 7 bases, and 8 bases lay between the germline ends. Germline lookup yields CDR1 SNHLY and CDR2 FYNNEI. CDR3 DNA sequence: TGTGCCAGCAGTGGGGACGGGAATGAGCAGTTCTTC. This sequence encodes CASSGDGNEQFF.